These 16 T cell receptor beta chains were sequenced from one sample in a study of PD-1 blockade in classical Hodgkin lymphoma. Each patient relapsed following autologous stem cell transplantation, and prior brentuximab vedotin exposure differed. This table comes from immunoSEQ multiplex PCR, and its TCRdb copy is limited to in-frame clones, with some not included. This sample has around 45,000 clones, with approximately 72% found just once. The source material was peripheral blood mononuclear cells (PBMCs), sampled before the second cycle of nivolumab. These receptors were obtained from a human donor with classical Hodgkin lymphoma.

The chain links TRBV4-2 to TRBJ2-4, with 7 bases matching TRBD1. CDR3 length: 15 residues. V lost 6 bases, J lost 7 bases, and 12 bases stayed unmatched. Germline V gene lookup returns CDR1 LGHNA and CDR2 YNFKEQ. This CDR3 reads CASRLTTTGSNIQYF. The CDR3, as DNA: TGTGCCAGCAGGCTGACAACGACAGGGAGTAACATTCAGTACTTC.

There are a few counts of this clone. The V call is TRBV6-5, the J call TRBJ1-4; D is undetermined. The CDR3 has 15 amino acids. CDR1 is MNHEY and CDR2 is SVGAGI in the germline V gene. Trimming removed 4 bases from V and 3 bases from J, with 12 bases in between. The DNA for the CDR3 is TGTGCCAGCAGTTTCGGGTTAGGATCTAATGAAAAACTGTTTTTT. Translation gives CASSFGLGSNEKLFF.

The chain links TRBV28 to TRBJ2-4, with 9 bases fitting TRBD1. The ends lost 1 base at V and 9 bases at J; junction bases unmatched: 7. Per germline, CDR1 MDHEN and CDR2 SYDVKM. This CDR3 has 15 amino acids. Written as DNA, the CDR3 is TGTGCCAGCAGTTTATCGGGACAGGGTTTTAGCATTCAGTACTTC. It specifies CASSLSGQGFSIQYF.

V usage is TRBV5-6 and J usage is TRBJ2-1; D gene ambiguous. The V end was cut by 3 bases, the J end by 6 bases, with 13 bases between. Germline values: CDR1 SGHDT, CDR2 YYEEEE. The CDR3 extends over 14 amino acids. CDR3 in DNA: TGTGCCAGCAGCTCCCCGGGTTCCAGCAATGAGCAGTTCTTC. Protein sequence: CASSSPGSSNEQFF.

V usage is TRBV9 and J usage is TRBJ2-3; D gene uncertain. Trimming removed 0 bases at V and 1 base at J, with 9 bases between. Germline V gene sequence: CDR1 SGDLS, CDR2 YYNGEE. The CDR3 length is 15 residues. CDR3: CASSVAWAGTDTQYF. In DNA form, the CDR3 reads TGTGCCAGCAGCGTAGCTTGGGCGGGCACAGATACGCAGTATTTT.

The genes are TRBV10-3 and TRBJ1-1; D is possibly TRBD1 (6 bases). The CDR3 spans 14 residues. CDR1 is ENHRY and CDR2 is SYGVKD in the germline V gene. V was pared by 6 bases and J by 3 bases, with 14 bases between. DNA of the CDR3: TGTGCCATCAGAAAGGGGGGGGAGTACACTGAAGCTTTCTTT. Amino acid sequence: CAIRKGGEYTEAFF.

The chain employs TRBV7-2 and TRBJ2-7; D possibly corresponds to TRBD1 (6 bases). Germline-derived CDR1 and CDR2 are SGHTA and FQGNSA. V lost 4 bases and J lost 3, with 7 bases in between. This CDR3 spans 12 amino acids. The CDR3 is CASSSQGYEQYF. CDR3 coding DNA: TGTGCCAGCAGCTCACAGGGCTACGAGCAGTACTTC.

The CDR3 region is CASLDGRRASDTQYF. For the CDR3, the DNA is TGTGCCAGCCTTGACGGGAGGAGAGCGTCAGATACGCAGTATTTT. The chain uses TRBV4-2 and TRBJ2-3, with 7 bases fitting TRBD2. V lost 8 bases, J lost 4 bases, and 12 bases stayed unmatched. This CDR3 is built from 15 residues. CDR1 and CDR2 from the germline V gene are LGHNA and YNFKEQ.

This chain joins TRBV19 and TRBJ1-4, with TRBD1 matching over 10 bases. The CDR3 consists of 14 residues. The J segment lost 7 bases and the V segment lost 5 bases, leaving 4 bases of the junction unmatched. Germline V CDR1 and CDR2: LNHDA, SQIVND (reference sequence). The CDR3 DNA follows: TGTGCCAGTAGTGACAGGGGGCGCGGTGAAAAACTGTTTTTT. Translated: CASSDRGRGEKLFF.

This clone was seen at least ten times. This rearrangement joins TRBV5-4 to TRBJ1-2; 9 nucleotides line up with TRBD1. Unmatched junction bases numbered 9, after V lost 5 bases and J lost 7 bases. CDR3 length: 14 residues. Germline CDR1 reads SGHNT; CDR2 reads YYREEE (reference sequence). The DNA for the CDR3 is TGTGCCAGCAGGATTGAGGGACAGGGACGTGGCTACACCTTC. It encodes CASRIEGQGRGYTF.

Only a few counts were recorded for this clone. V is TRBV6-8 and J is TRBJ1-2; 7 nucleotides match TRBD1. V shed 7 bases, J shed 0 bases, and the junction held 8 bases outside the gene matches. This CDR3 is 15 amino acids long. CDR1 and CDR2 from the germline V gene are MNHGY and SAAAGT. Written as DNA, the CDR3 is TGTGCCAGCATGGGGTTAGACAGGGCTAACTATGGCTACACCTTC. It yields the protein CASMGLDRANYGYTF.

The V gene is TRBV9, the J gene TRBJ1-2; no definite D call. Trimming cost V 3 bases and J 5 bases, with 14 bases left between them. The CDR3 contains 14 residues. In germline, CDR1 is SGDLS, CDR2 YYNGEE. CDR3 region: CASSGAFGEYGYTF. The CDR3 DNA reads TGTGCCAGCAGCGGAGCGTTCGGTGAATATGGCTACACCTTC.

This chain connects TRBV27 to TRBJ2-7; 9 positions match TRBD1. Germline V lookup: CDR1 MNHEY, CDR2 SMNVEV (reference sequence). The CDR3 loop spans 16 amino acids. Losses at the gene ends were 1 base for V and 3 bases for J; bases not matched to a gene: 7. The CDR3 nucleotides read TGTGCCAGCAGTTTATGGGCGGGACAGGGACTCTACGAGCAGTACTTC. Translating it yields CASSLWAGQGLYEQYF.

This clone was found once. V usage is TRBV6-1 and J usage is TRBJ2-7; D possibly corresponds to TRBD2 (5 bases). This CDR3 has 14 residues. CDR1 is MNHNS and CDR2 is SASEGT in the germline V gene. Trimming stripped 5 bases from V and 1 base from J, with 12 bases between. CDR3 nucleotides: TGTGCCAGCAGTTGGGTAGGAGGATCCTACGAGCAGTACTTC. Translation: CASSWVGGSYEQYF.

The chain carries TRBV6-5 and TRBJ2-7, with D possibly matching TRBD2 (6 bases). Trimming took off 0 bases at V and 3 bases at J, with 6 bases between the two ends. The germline V gene encodes CDR1 MNHEY and CDR2 SVGAGI. This CDR3 has 13 residues. The CDR3 protein is CASSYSGLYEQYF. The DNA of the CDR3 is TGTGCCAGCAGTTACTCGGGACTCTACGAGCAGTACTTC.

This chain joins TRBV27 and TRBJ2-6; D is perhaps TRBD1 (5 bases). Germline CDR1 MNHEY, CDR2 SMNVEV (reference sequence). Trimming pared 3 bases from V and 0 bases from J, leaving 18 bases between. The CDR3 loop spans 19 amino acids. CDR3 DNA: TGTGCCAGCAGTTTCCAGGGCGCCCTGGGAAACTCTGGGGCCAACGTCCTGACTTTC. This encodes CASSFQGALGNSGANVLTF.